The 11 T cell receptor beta chains below come from one sample, sequenced in a study of blood T cell repertoires in COVID-19. The protocol was immunoSEQ multiplex PCR, while the TCRdb copy is restricted to in-frame clones and leaves out a portion. Among tens of thousands of clones listed, around nine tenths were seen once. Sequencing was performed on peripheral blood. The source of these receptors is a woman older than 75 with acute or convalescent COVID-19.

The genes are TRBV19 and TRBJ2-5, with D unresolved. Germline CDR1 and CDR2: LNHDA and SQIVND (reference sequence). The CDR3 runs 11 residues. The germline V and J ends were trimmed by 7 bases and 5 bases, with 8 bases remaining between them. CDR3 in amino acids: CASKRAETQYF. CDR3 nucleotides: TGTGCCAGTAAACGCGCCGAGACCCAGTACTTC.

Remarks on this clone: Other DNA sequences in the same sample also yield this CDR3. V usage is TRBV5-1 and J usage is TRBJ1-1; D is unresolved. The CDR3 is made up of 15 amino acids. The ends were cut back, 0 bases at V and 0 bases at J, with 9 bases in the middle. Germline CDR1 and CDR2: SGHRS and YFSETQ. CDR3 loop: CASSLGQVMNTEAFF. As DNA, the CDR3 is TGCGCCAGCAGCTTGGGGCAAGTCATGAACACTGAAGCTTTCTTT.

The V gene is TRBV19, the J gene TRBJ2-1; D ambiguous. This CDR3 has 13 amino acids. Germline CDR1 reads LNHDA; CDR2 reads SQIVND (reference sequence). V lost 3 bases, J lost 4 bases, and 7 bases lay in between. The CDR3 region is CASSIRVYNEQFF. The CDR3 coding sequence is TGTGCCAGTAGTATTCGGGTTTACAATGAGCAGTTCTTC.

The rearrangement uses TRBV3-1 (or the pseudogene TRBV3-2) and TRBJ1-2, with D tentatively TRBD1 (6 bases). V lost 4 bases, J lost 2 bases, and 11 bases lay in between. The CDR3 has 14 amino acids. From germline, CDR1 is LGHDT and CDR2 YNNKEL (reference sequence). CDR3 DNA sequence: TGTGCCAGCAGCCGGGACAACAACAACTATGGCTACACCTTC. Its translation is CASSRDNNNYGYTF.

This chain links TRBV3-1 (or the pseudogene TRBV3-2) with TRBJ2-3, with 8 positions matching TRBD1. Germline V lookup: CDR1 LGHDT, CDR2 YNNKEL (reference sequence). This CDR3 region has 13 residues. V gave up 6 bases and J gave up 6 bases; unmatched junction bases: 5. The CDR3 sequence is CASRQGASDTQYF. CDR3 nucleotide sequence: TGTGCCAGCAGGCAGGGGGCCTCTGATACGCAGTATTTT.

This rearrangement joins TRBV2 to TRBJ1-1; no firm D call. The CDR3 contains 15 residues. Between the trimmed V and J ends, which lost 6 bases and 6 bases, there was a span of 20 bases. Germline V gene lookup returns CDR1 SNHLY and CDR2 FYNNEI. The CDR3 loop reads CASRASGSGGAEAFF. The CDR3 DNA reads as TGTGCCAGCAGGGCCTCCGGGAGCGGAGGCGCTGAAGCTTTCTTT.

The chain uses TRBV28 and TRBJ2-1, with D maybe TRBD1 (5 bases). The CDR3 consists of 15 residues. V gave up 0 bases and J gave up 7 bases, with 13 bases separating them. Germline V gives CDR1 MDHEN, CDR2 SYDVKM. The CDR3 nucleotides read TGTGCCAGCAGTTTATGGCAGGGTGTAGGGAATGAGCAGTTCTTC. Protein product: CASSLWQGVGNEQFF.

The DNA of the CDR3 is TGCGCCAGCAGTCACTGTAGGGGACAGGGTAGGGGGGCCACAGATACGCAGTATTTT. Amino acid sequence: CASSHCRGQGRGATDTQYF. The chain combines TRBV23-1 with TRBJ2-3; 9 nucleotides line up with TRBD1. TRBV23-1 is filed as an ORF, its function uncertain. The CDR3 sequence is 19 residues long. The V segment lost 3 bases and the J segment 2 bases; nucleotides outside the gene matches: 15.

The CDR3, as DNA: TGTGCCAGCAGCGCTGGAGGGGTCGCTGAGCAGTTCTTC. This codes for CASSAGGVAEQFF. The chain links TRBV11-3 to TRBJ2-1, with D tentatively TRBD2 (6 bases). Germline CDR1 is SGHNT and CDR2 is YENEEA. Between the trimmed V and J ends, which lost 5 bases and 9 bases, there was a span of 14 bases. There are 13 residues in the CDR3.

The V and J genes are TRBV5-4 and TRBJ1-2; a weak D match, TRBD1 (5 bases). There are 13 residues in the CDR3. V lost 4 bases, J lost 3 bases, and 10 bases lay in between. Germline-derived CDR1 and CDR2 are SGHNT and YYREEE (reference sequence). The chain's CDR3 is CASSQDSDYGYTF. CDR3 DNA: TGTGCCAGCAGCCAAGACAGCGACTATGGCTACACCTTC.

CDR3 amino acids: CASSPLVPRDITYNEQFF. The CDR3 nucleotides are TGTGCCAGCTCACCACTGGTTCCTCGGGACATTACTTACAATGAGCAGTTCTTC. The V call is TRBV18, the J call TRBJ2-1; TRBD1 might be the D (6 bases). The germline V gene encodes CDR1 KGHSH and CDR2 LQKENI. Trimming cost V 1 base and J 4 bases, with 20 bases left between them. The CDR3 is 18 amino acids. The full variable domain, completed using reference TRBV18 and TRBJ2-1, is NAGVMQNPRHLVRRRGQEARLRCSPMKGHSHVYWYRQLPEEGLKFMVYLQKENIIDESGMPKERFSAEFPKEGPSILRIQQVVRGDSAAYFCASSPLVPRDITYNEQFFGPGTRLTVL.